The 14 T cell receptor beta chains reported below all come from one sample, sequenced in a study of beta chain features in type 1 diabetes. Whole-study results and caveats: Shortening that was moderate but significant affected the TCRB CDR3s of Type 1 diabetes patients in all four CD4+ subsets.

Their antigens are not known. The study reverse transcribed the entire isolated RNA, so it sequenced expressed TCRB transcripts. Clones were sequenced by immunoSEQ multiplex PCR, and TCRdb holds only the in-frame ones, with some missing. Of roughly 250,000 clones listed, roughly 20% are singletons. The sequenced sample was naive CD4+ T cells from blood. The origin of the receptors is a woman aged 40-49 years with type 1 diabetes.

The chain links TRBV27 to TRBJ1-1, with D unresolved. Germline CDR1 is MNHEY and CDR2 is SMNVEV (reference sequence). Trimming took off 3 bases at V and 1 base at J, with 9 bases between the two ends. CDR3 length: 14 residues. The CDR3 nucleotides read TGTGCCAGCAGTTTGGAGACCGGGAACACTGAAGCTTTCTTT. It codes for CASSLETGNTEAFF.

A few counts support this clone. The CDR3: CASSTLVPGEQYF. CDR3 nucleotide sequence: TGTGCCAGCAGTACCCTGGTTCCGGGCGAGCAGTACTTC. The J gene is TRBJ2-7, the V gene TRBV28; D uncertain. Germline assignment: CDR1 MDHEN and CDR2 SYDVKM. V lost 5 bases, J lost 6 bases, and 14 bases lay in between. CDR3 length equals 13 residues.

This clone was detected only a few times. V and J are TRBV10-3 and TRBJ2-7; 9 bases align to TRBD2. Germline-derived CDR1 and CDR2 are ENHRY and SYGVKD. V shed 0 bases, J shed 2 bases, and the junction held 8 bases outside the gene matches. The CDR3 has 17 amino acids. CDR3 bases: TGTGCCATCAGTGAGTCGGAGCGGGCTAGCGGGACCTACGAGCAGTACTTC. It is translated as CAISESERASGTYEQYF.

This chain links TRBV29-1 with TRBJ2-7; D might be TRBD1 (6 bases). The CDR3 runs to 13 residues. Germline-derived CDR1 and CDR2 are SQVTM and ANQGSEA. V was pared by 3 bases and J by 3 bases, with 12 bases between. The DNA for the CDR3 is TGCAGCGTTGAGGGGGCCGGACACTACGAGCAGTACTTC. Its protein product is CSVEGAGHYEQYF.

CDR3 region: CASSSTGQEKLFF. The CDR3 DNA reads as TGTGCCAGCAGCTCGACAGGCCAGGAAAAACTGTTTTTT. The V call is TRBV7-9, the J call TRBJ1-4; D is perhaps TRBD1 (6 bases). Trimming left V 4 bases short and J 8 bases short, with 11 bases between. This CDR3 is built from 13 residues. Germline V CDR1 and CDR2: SEHNR, FQNEAQ (reference sequence).

This rearrangement joins TRBV14 to TRBJ2-1, with 7 bases fitting TRBD2. This CDR3 comprises 13 residues. Per the germline V gene, CDR1 is SGHDN and CDR2 is FVKESK. Trimming cost V 4 bases and J 8 bases; bases outside gene matches: 5. CDR3 sequence (DNA): TGTGCCAGCAGCCGTGGGGAGGGCGATGAGCAGTTCTTC. Translation: CASSRGEGDEQFF.

This clone was detected only a few times. The chain links TRBV19 to TRBJ1-2; D is possibly TRBD1 (6 bases). CDR1 and CDR2 from the germline V gene are LNHDA and SQIVND (reference sequence). The CDR3 is made up of 15 amino acids. V was trimmed by 5 bases and J by 3 bases, leaving 16 bases between them. The CDR3 protein is CASSVLGGPDYGYTF. The CDR3, as DNA: TGTGCCAGTAGTGTCCTCGGGGGGCCAGACTATGGCTACACCTTC.

This clone was seen a handful of times. V usage is TRBV27 and J usage is TRBJ1-2; possibly TRBD1 for D (6 bases). The V end was cut by 4 bases, the J end by 6 bases, with 12 bases between. The CDR3 has 13 amino acids. Germline values: CDR1 MNHEY, CDR2 SMNVEV (reference sequence). CDR3 nucleotide sequence: TGTGCCAGCAGTTCACAGGGAATCCATGGCTACACCTTC. It yields the protein CASSSQGIHGYTF.

The rearrangement links TRBV29-1 to TRBJ1-1; 10 nucleotides match TRBD1. This CDR3 contains 13 residues. Germline V CDR1 and CDR2: SQVTM, ANQGSEA. The trim removed 6 bases at V and 6 bases at J, leaving 7 bases unmatched. CDR3 nucleotides: TGCAGCGTGGATGGGACAGGGGAGGCTGAAGCTTTCTTT. Translating it yields CSVDGTGEAEAFF.

This clone was observed a few times. The chain has TRBV5-1 and TRBJ2-1; D uncertain. The CDR3 totals 14 residues. Trimming removed 0 bases at V and 2 bases at J, with 6 bases between. Germline V gives CDR1 SGHRS, CDR2 YFSETQ. CDR3 coding DNA: TGCGCCAGCAGCTTGGTGGGCCCCTACAATGAGCAGTTCTTC. The encoded protein is CASSLVGPYNEQFF.

This clone has more than one count but fewer than ten. The chain carries TRBV7-3 and TRBJ1-1; D remains unclear. The V gene lost 5 bases and the J gene lost 5 bases, with 12 bases spanning the gap. The CDR3 is 13 amino acids. Germline values: CDR1 SGHTA, CDR2 FQGTGA. DNA of the CDR3: TGTGCCAGCAGCCTCGACTCAGAGACTGAAGCTTTCTTT. Residues: CASSLDSETEAFF.

The table lists this clone with a count of one. The chain is built from TRBV7-9 and TRBJ2-3, with D perhaps TRBD1 (6 bases). CDR3 length: 14 amino acids. Trimming cost V 5 bases and J 2 bases, with 11 bases left between them. Germline-derived CDR1 and CDR2 are SEHNR and FQNEAQ (reference sequence). CDR3 in amino acids: CASSPGTFTDTQYF. CDR3 nucleotides: TGTGCCAGCAGCCCCGGGACATTCACAGATACGCAGTATTTT.

Only one count was recorded for this clone. The chain recombines TRBV9 with TRBJ1-6; no clear D. V lost 3 bases, J lost 4 bases, and 11 bases lay in between. This CDR3 spans 15 amino acids. CDR1 and CDR2 from the germline V gene are SGDLS and YYNGEE. The CDR3 sequence is CASSASDTYNSPLHF. The CDR3 DNA is TGTGCCAGCAGCGCCTCAGACACGTATAATTCACCCCTCCACTTT. The whole variable domain, filled in from reference TRBV9 and TRBJ1-6, reads DSGVTQTPKHLITATGQRVTLRCSPRSGDLSVYWYQQSLDQGLQFLIQYYNGEERAKGNILERFSAQQFPDLHSELNLSSLELGDSALYFCASSASDTYNSPLHFGNGTRLTVT.

The V gene is TRBV28, the J gene TRBJ2-5; 8 bases fit TRBD2. CDR1 is MDHEN, CDR2 SYDVKM, per germline. The CDR3 spans 13 residues. The ends lost 6 bases at V and 5 bases at J; junction bases unmatched: 5. The CDR3 sequence is CASRSGRGETQYF. CDR3 DNA sequence: TGTGCCAGCAGGAGCGGGAGAGGTGAGACCCAGTACTTC.